This T cell receptor beta chain came from a study of CD8+CD57+ T cells in acquired aplastic anemia. Study conclusions and caveats: Patients and controls shared under 35 CD8+ CDR3 sequences, which appeared highly expressed in patients and within their immunodominant clones.

Patients chosen for sequencing had shown CD8+CD57+ cell expansion by flow cytometry. Among the patients, all had severe acquired aplastic anemia. The TCR beta profiling, which covered VDJ combination and CDR3 sequence, was carried out using genomic DNA as the template. Via MiXCR, TCRdb re-called the reads, giving one row per CDR3 protein. The sample consists of 150,000 to 200,000 distinct CDR3 sequences, about 45% of them appearing once. This clonotype was recorded at least ten times. Its antigen is not known. This clonotype was sampled from a human donor with aplastic anemia. Sequenced input: sorted CD4+, CD8+, or CD8+CD57+ T cells (not recorded which) from PBMCs.

The CDR3, as DNA: TGTGCCAGTAGTACTACTAGCGGGGCAACCGCCGAGCAGTACTTC. Translation gives CASSTTSGATAEQYF. This chain links TRBV19 with TRBJ2-7; 10 bases fit TRBD2. J gave up 6 bases and V 4 bases, and 9 bases lay outside the gene matches. The CDR3 runs 15 residues. Germline lookup yields CDR1 LNHDA and CDR2 SQIVND (reference sequence).